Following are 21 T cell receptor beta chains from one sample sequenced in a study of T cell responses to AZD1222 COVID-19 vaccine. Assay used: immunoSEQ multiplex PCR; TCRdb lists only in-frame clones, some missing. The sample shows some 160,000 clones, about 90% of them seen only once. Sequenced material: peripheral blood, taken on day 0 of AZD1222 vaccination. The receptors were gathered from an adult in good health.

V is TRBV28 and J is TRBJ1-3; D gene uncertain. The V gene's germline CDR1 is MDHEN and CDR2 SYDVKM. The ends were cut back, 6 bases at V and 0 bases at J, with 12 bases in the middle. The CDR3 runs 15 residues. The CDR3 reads CASSRDGPSGNTIYF. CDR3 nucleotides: TGTGCCAGCAGCCGCGATGGGCCCTCTGGAAACACCATATATTTT.

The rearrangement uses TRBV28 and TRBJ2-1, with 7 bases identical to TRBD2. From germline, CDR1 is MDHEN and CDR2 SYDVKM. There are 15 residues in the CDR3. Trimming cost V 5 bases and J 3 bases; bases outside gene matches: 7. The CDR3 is CASSPSREVYNEQFF. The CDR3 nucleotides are TGTGCCAGCAGTCCCTCCCGGGAGGTCTACAATGAGCAGTTCTTC.

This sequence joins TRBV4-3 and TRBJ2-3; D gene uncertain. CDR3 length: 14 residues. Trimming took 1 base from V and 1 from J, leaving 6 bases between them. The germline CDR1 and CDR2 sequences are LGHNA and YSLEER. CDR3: CASSQGGGTDTQYF. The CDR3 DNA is TGCGCCAGCAGCCAAGGTGGGGGCACAGATACGCAGTATTTT.

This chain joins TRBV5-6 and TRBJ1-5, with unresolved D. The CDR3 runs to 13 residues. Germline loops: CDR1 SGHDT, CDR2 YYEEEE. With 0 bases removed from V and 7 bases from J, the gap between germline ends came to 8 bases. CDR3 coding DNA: TGTGCCAGCAGCTTGGGGACGAACCAGCCCCAGCATTTT. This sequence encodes CASSLGTNQPQHF.

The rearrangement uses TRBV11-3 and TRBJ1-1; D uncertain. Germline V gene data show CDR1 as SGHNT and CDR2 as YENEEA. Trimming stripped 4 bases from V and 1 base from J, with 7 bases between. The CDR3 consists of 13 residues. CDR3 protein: CASSSRSNTEAFF. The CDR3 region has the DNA TGTGCCAGCAGCTCGAGGTCGAACACTGAAGCTTTCTTT.

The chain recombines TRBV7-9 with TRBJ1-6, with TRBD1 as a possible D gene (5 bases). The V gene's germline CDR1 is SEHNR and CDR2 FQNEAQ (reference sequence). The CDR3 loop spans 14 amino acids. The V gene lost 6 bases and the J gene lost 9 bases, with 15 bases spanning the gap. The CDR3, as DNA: TGTGCCAGCAGTCGACCAGGGTCTGCTTCACCCCTCCACTTT. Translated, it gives CASSRPGSASPLHF.

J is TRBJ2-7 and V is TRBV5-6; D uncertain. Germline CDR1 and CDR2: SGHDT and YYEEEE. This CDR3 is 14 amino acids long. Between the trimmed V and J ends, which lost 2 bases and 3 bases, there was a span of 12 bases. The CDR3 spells CASSFVTVNYEQYF. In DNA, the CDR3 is TGTGCCAGCAGCTTCGTGACGGTCAACTACGAGCAGTACTTC. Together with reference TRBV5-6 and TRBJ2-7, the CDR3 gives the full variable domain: DAGVTQSPTHLIKTRGQQVTLRCSPKSGHDTVSWYQQALGQGPQFIFQYYEEEERQRGNFPDRFSGHQFPNYSSELNVNALLLGDSALYLCASSFVTVNYEQYFGPGTRLTVT.

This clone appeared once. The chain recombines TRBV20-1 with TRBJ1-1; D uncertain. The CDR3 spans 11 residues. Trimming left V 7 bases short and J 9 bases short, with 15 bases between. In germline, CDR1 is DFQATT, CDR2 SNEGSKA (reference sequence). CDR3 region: CSVYSAAQAFF. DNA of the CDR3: TGCAGTGTCTATAGTGCGGCCCAAGCTTTCTTT.

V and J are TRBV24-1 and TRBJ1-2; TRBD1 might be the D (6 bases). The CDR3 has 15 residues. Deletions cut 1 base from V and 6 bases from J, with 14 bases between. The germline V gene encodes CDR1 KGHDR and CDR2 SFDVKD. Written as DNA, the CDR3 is TGTGCCACCAGTGATTTCCGGACGGGGGCGGATGGCTACACCTTC. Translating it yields CATSDFRTGADGYTF.

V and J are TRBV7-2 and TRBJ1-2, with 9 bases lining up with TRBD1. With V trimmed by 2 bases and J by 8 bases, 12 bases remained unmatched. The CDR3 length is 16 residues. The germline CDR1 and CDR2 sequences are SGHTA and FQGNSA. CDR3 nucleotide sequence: TGTGCCAGCAGCTTAAGGGGTTCGGGGACAGGGAGAGGCTACACCTTC. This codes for CASSLRGSGTGRGYTF.

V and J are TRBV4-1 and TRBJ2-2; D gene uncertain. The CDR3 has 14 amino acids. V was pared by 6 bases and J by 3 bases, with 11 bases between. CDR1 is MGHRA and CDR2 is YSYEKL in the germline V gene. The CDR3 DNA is TGCGCCAGCAGGTATCTAGAGGACACCGGGGAGCTGTTTTTT. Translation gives CASRYLEDTGELFF.

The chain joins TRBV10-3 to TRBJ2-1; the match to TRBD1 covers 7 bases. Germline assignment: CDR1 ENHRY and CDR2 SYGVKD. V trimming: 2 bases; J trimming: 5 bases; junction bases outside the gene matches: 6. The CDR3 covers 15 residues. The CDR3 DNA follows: TGTGCCATCAGTGAGCCGAGGACAGGAAACAATGAGCAGTTCTTC. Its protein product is CAISEPRTGNNEQFF.

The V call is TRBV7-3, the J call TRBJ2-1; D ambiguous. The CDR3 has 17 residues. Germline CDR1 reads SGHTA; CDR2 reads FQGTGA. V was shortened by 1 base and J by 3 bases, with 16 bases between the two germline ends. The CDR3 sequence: CASSLKSGTANYNEQFF. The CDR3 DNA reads TGTGCCAGCAGCTTAAAAAGTGGAACAGCGAACTACAATGAGCAGTTCTTC.

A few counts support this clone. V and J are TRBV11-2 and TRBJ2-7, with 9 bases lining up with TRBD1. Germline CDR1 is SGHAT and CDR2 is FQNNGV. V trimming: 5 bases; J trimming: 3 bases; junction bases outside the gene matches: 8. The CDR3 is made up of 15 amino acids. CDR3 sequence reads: CASSPIGTGLYEQYF. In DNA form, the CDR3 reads TGTGCCAGCAGCCCGATTGGGACAGGGCTCTACGAGCAGTACTTC.

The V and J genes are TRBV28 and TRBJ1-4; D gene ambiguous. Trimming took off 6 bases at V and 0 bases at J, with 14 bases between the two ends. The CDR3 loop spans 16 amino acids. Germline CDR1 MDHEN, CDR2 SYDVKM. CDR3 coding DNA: TGTGCCAGCAGCCCTCCTCCATCGACAACTAATGAAAAACTGTTTTTT. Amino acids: CASSPPPSTTNEKLFF.

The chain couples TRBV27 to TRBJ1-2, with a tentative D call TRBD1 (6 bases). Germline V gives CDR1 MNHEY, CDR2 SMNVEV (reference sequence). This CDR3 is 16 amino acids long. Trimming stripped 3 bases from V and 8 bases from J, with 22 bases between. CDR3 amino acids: CASSFTGTTGIWGYTF. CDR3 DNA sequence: TGTGCCAGCAGTTTCACGGGGACAACAGGGATCTGGGGCTACACCTTC.

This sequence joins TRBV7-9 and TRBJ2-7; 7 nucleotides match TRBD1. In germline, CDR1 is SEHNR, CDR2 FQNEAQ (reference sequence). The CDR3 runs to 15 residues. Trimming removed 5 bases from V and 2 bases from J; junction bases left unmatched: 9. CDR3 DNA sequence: TGTGCCAGCAGCGCCCGGGACAGTTTTCCCTACGAGCAGTACTTC. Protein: CASSARDSFPYEQYF.

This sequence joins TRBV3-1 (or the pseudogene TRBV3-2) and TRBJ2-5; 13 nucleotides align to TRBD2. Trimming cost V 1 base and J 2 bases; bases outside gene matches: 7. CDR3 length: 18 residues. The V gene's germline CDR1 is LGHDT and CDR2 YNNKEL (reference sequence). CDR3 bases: TGTGCCAGCAGCCAAGCTGCGGTGGGACTAGCGGGGCAAGAGACCCAGTACTTC. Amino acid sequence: CASSQAAVGLAGQETQYF.

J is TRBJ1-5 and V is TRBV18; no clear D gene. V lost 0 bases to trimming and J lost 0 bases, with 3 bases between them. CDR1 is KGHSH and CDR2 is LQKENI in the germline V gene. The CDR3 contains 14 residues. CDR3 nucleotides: TGTGCCAGCTCACCACCGTATAGCAATCAGCCCCAGCATTTT. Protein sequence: CASSPPYSNQPQHF.

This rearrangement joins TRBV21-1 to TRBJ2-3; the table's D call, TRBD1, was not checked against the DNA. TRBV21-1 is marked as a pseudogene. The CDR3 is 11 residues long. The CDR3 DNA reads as TGTGCCAGCGGGCTCACAGATACGCAGTATTTT. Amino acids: CASGLTDTQYF.

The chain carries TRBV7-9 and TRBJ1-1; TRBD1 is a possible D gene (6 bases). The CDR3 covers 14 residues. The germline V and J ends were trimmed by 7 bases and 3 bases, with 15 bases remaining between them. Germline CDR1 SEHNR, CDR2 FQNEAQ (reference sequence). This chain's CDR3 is CASTDYPGDTEAFF. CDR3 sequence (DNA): TGTGCCAGCACCGACTACCCAGGGGACACTGAAGCTTTCTTT.